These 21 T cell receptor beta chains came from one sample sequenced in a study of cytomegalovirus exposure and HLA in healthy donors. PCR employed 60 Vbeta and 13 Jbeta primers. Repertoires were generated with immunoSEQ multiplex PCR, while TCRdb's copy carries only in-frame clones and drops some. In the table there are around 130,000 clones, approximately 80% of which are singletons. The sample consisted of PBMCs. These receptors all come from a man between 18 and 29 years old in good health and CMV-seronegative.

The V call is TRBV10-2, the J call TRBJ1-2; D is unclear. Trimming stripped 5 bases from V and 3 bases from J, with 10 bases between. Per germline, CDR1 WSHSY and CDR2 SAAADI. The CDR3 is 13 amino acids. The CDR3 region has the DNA TGCGCCAGCAGTCTCGACGGGGACTATGGCTACACCTTC. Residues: CASSLDGDYGYTF.

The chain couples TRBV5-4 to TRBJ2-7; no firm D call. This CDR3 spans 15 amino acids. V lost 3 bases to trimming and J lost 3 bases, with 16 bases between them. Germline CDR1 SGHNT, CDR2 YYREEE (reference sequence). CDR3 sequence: CASSSPVAGHYEQYF. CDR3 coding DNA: TGTGCCAGCAGCTCACCTGTGGCTGGCCACTACGAGCAGTACTTC.

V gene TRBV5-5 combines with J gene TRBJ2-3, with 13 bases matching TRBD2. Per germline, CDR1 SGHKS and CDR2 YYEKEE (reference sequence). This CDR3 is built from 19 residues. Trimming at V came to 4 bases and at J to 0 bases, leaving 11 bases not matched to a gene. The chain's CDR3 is CASSRRTSGGSTSTDTQYF. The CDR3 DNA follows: TGTGCCAGCAGCCGTCGGACTAGCGGGGGATCTACTAGCACAGATACGCAGTATTTT.

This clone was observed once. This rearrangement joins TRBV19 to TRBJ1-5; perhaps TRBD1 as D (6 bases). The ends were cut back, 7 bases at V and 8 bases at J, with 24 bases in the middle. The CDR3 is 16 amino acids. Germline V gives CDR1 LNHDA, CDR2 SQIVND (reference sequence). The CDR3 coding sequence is TGTGCCAGTACAGAAACCGAACTACAGGGTCTGGAGCCCCAGCATTTT. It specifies CASTETELQGLEPQHF.

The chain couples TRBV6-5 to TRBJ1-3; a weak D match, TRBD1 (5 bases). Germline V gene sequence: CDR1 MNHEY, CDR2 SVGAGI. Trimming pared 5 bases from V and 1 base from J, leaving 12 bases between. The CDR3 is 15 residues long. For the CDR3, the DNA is TGTGCCAGCAGTACTTCCGGGGGTTCTGGAAACACCATATATTTT. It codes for CASSTSGGSGNTIYF.

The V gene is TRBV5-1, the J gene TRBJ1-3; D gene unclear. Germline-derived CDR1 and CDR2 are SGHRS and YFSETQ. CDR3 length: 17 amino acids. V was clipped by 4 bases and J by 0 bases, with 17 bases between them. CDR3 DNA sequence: TGCGCCAGCAGCACCCAGGACTCCGCCGCCTCTGGAAACACCATATATTTT. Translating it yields CASSTQDSAASGNTIYF.

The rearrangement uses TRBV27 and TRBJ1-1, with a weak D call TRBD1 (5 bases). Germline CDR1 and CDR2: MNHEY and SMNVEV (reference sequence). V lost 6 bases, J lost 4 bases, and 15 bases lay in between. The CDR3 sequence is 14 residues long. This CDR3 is CASSGPGLGTEAFF. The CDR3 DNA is TGTGCCAGCAGCGGACCAGGGCTTGGCACTGAAGCTTTCTTT.

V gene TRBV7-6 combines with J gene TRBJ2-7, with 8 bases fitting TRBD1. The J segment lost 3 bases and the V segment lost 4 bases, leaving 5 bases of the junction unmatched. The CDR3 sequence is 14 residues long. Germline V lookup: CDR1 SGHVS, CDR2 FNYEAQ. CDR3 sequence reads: CASSSGQGSYEQYF. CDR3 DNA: TGTGCCAGCAGCTCAGGACAGGGAAGCTACGAGCAGTACTTC.

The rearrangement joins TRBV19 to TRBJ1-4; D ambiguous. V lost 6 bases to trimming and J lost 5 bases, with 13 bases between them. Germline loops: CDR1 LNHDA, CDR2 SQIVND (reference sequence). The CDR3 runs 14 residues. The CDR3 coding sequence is TGTGCCAGTAGCGAGTTCGCTTCGAATGAAAAACTGTTTTTT. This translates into CASSEFASNEKLFF.

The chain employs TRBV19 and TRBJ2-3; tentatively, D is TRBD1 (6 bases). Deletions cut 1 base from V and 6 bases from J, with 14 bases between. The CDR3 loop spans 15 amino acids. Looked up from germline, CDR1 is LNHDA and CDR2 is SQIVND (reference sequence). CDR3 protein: CASSIGGRPRDTQYF. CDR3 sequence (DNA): TGTGCCAGTAGTATAGGGGGGCGCCCTAGGGATACGCAGTATTTT.

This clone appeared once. CDR3: CASSYDGRASNQPQHF. The CDR3 coding sequence is TGTGCCAGCAGTTACGATGGCAGGGCCAGCAATCAGCCCCAGCATTTT. This chain uses TRBV6-6 with TRBJ1-5; tentative D call: TRBD1 (5 bases). Germline values: CDR1 MNHNY, CDR2 SVGAGI (reference sequence). This CDR3 contains 16 residues. V was trimmed by 2 bases and J by 1 base, leaving 12 bases between them.

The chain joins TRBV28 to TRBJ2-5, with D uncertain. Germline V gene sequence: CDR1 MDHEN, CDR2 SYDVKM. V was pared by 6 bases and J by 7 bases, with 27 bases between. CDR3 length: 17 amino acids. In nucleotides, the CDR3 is TGTGCCAGCAGCTCCGACCCCATAAGTCTTACCCTAGGGACCCAGTACTTC. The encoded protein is CASSSDPISLTLGTQYF. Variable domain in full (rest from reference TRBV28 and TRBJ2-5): DVKVTQSSRYLVKRTGEKVFLECVQDMDHENMFWYRQDPGLGLRLIYFSYDVKMKEKGDIPEGYSVSREKKERFSLILESASTNQTSMYLCASSSDPISLTLGTQYFGPGTRLLVL.

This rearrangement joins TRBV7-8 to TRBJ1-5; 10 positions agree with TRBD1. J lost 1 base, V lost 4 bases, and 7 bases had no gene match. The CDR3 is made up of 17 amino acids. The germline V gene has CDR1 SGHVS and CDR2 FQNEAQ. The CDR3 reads CASSYVTGGGSNQPQHF. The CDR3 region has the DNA TGTGCCAGCAGCTACGTGACAGGGGGCGGGAGCAATCAGCCCCAGCATTTT.

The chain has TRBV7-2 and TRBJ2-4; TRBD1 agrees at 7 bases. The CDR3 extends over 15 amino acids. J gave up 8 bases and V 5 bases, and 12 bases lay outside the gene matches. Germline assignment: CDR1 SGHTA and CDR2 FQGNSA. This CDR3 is CASSRESRDSDIQYF. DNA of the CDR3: TGTGCCAGCAGCCGAGAGAGCCGGGACAGCGACATTCAGTACTTC.

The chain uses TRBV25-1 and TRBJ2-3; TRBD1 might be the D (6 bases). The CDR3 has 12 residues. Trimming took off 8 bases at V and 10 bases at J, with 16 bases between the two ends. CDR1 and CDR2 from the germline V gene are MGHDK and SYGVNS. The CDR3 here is CASGQQGLAQYF. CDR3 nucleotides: TGTGCCAGCGGACAACAGGGCCTGGCGCAGTATTTT. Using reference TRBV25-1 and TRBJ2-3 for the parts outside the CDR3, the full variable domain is EADIYQTPRYLVIGTGKKITLECSQTMGHDKMYWYQQDPGMELHLIHYSYGVNSTEKGDLSSESTVSRIRTEHFPLTLESARPSHTSQYLCASGQQGLAQYFGPGTRLTVL.

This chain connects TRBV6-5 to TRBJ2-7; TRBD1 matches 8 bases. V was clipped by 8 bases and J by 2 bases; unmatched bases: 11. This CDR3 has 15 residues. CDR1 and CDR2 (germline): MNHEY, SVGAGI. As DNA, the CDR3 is TGTGCCAGCCGAGTTGGATACAGGGGGACCTACGAGCAGTACTTC. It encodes CASRVGYRGTYEQYF.

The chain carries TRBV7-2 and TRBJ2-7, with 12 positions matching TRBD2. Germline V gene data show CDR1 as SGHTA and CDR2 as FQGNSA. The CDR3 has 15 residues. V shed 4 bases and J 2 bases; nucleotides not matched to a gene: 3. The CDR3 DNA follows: TGTGCCAGCAGCTCCTCTAGCGGGGGGGCCTACGAGCAGTACTTC. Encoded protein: CASSSSSGGAYEQYF.

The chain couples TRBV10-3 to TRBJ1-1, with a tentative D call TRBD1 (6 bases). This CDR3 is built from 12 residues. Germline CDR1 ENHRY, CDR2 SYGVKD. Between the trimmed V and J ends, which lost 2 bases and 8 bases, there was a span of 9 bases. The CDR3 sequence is CAISETTGEAFF. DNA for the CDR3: TGTGCCATCAGTGAGACCACAGGGGAAGCTTTCTTT.

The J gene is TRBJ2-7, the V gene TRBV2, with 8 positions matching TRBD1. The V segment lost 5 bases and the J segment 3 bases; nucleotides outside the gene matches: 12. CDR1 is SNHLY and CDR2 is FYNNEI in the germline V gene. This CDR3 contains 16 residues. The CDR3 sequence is CASSNRGNKKNYEQYF. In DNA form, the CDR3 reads TGTGCCAGCAGTAACAGGGGGAATAAGAAAAACTACGAGCAGTACTTC.

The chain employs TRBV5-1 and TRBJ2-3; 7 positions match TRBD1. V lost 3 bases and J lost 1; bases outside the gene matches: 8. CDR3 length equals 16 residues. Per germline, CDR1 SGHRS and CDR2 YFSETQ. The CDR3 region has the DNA TGCGCCAGCAGCTCGACACAGGGGTGGGGCACAGATACGCAGTATTTT. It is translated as CASSSTQGWGTDTQYF.

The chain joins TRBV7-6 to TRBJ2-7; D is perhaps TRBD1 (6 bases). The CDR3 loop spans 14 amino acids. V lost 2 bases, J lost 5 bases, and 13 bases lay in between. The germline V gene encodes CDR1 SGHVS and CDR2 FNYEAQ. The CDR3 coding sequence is TGTGCCAGCAGCTTAAGACCAACAGGGAACGAGCAGTACTTC. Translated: CASSLRPTGNEQYF.